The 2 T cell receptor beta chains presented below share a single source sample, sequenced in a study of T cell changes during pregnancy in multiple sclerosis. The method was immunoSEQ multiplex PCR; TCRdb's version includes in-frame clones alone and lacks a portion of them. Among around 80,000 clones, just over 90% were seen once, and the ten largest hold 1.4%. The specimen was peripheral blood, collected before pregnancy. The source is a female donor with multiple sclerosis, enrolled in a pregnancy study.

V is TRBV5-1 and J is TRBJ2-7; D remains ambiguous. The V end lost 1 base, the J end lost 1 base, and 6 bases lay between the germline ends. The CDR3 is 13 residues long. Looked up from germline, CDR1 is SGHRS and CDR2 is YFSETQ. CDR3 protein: CASSLTESYEQYF. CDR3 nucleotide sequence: TGCGCCAGCAGCTTGACCGAGTCCTACGAGCAGTACTTC.

The CDR3 nucleotides read TGCAGCGTTGGGCTAGGAGAGCAGTTCTTC. This translates into CSVGLGEQFF. The chain recombines TRBV29-1 with TRBJ2-1; D not resolved. V dropped 4 bases and J dropped 10 bases, with 8 bases sitting between them. The germline CDR1 and CDR2 sequences are SQVTM and ANQGSEA. The CDR3 is 10 residues long.